These 14 T cell receptor beta chains were all obtained from the same sample, sequenced in a study of graft-versus-host responses after intestinal transplantation. TCRdb's copy holds only in-frame clones and misses some; the assay was immunoSEQ multiplex PCR. This table has about 14,000 clones, 25% to 30% appearing once. The material was alloreactive CD4+ T cells from a mixed lymphocyte reaction culture, obtained before intestinal transplant. Subset of the sample: CFSE-low proliferating T cells sorted from roughly six-day pre-transplant mixed lymphocyte reaction (GvH or HvG direction). The origin of the receptors is a human patient who received an intestinal transplant.

Only a few counts were recorded for this clone. V is TRBV4-1 and J is TRBJ2-1, with D possibly TRBD2 on 6 matching bases. This CDR3 contains 16 residues. Trimming took off 0 bases at V and 3 bases at J, with 12 bases between the two ends. Per the germline V gene, CDR1 is MGHRA and CDR2 is YSYEKL. As DNA, the CDR3 is TGCGCCAGCAGCCAAGACGGGCGGGACCTCTACAATGAGCAGTTCTTC. Translated: CASSQDGRDLYNEQFF.

As concerns this clone: One end of the junction fails to match germline, which may point to a read error. The chain uses TRBV7-7 and TRBJ2-1, with 13 bases identical to TRBD2. This CDR3 contains 16 residues. The germline gives CDR1 SSHAT, CDR2 FNYEAQ (reference sequence). Here the CDR3 DNA reads TGTGCTAGCAGCCCGACGGGACTAGCGGGACTCGATGAGCAGTTCTTC. Translating gives CASSPTGLAGLDEQFF. The variable domain in full, completed from reference TRBV7-7 and TRBJ2-1, reads GAGVSQSPRYKVTKRGQDVTLRCDPISSHATLYWYQQALGQGPEFLTYFNYEAQPDKSGLPSDRFSAERPEGSISTLTIQRTEQRDSAMYRCASSPTGLAGLDEQFFGPGTRLTVL.

The V and J genes are TRBV11-1 and TRBJ2-1; D remains unclear. The CDR3 spans 17 residues. The V and J ends lost 2 bases and 4 bases respectively, with 18 bases between them. From germline, CDR1 is SGHAT and CDR2 FQDESV (reference sequence). The CDR3 DNA is TGTGCCAGCAGCTTATACGCTACAACCCCTAAATACAATGAGCAGTTCTTC. Residues: CASSLYATTPKYNEQFF.

The rearrangement joins TRBV5-3 to TRBJ2-7; either TRBD1 or TRBD2 may supply D (5 bases each). TRBV5-3 is flagged as an ORF with uncertain function. V lost 4 bases, J lost 3 bases, and 26 bases lay in between. The length of the CDR3 is 18 residues. The CDR3 region is CARSQLRGPESFDYEQYF. The CDR3 DNA is TGTGCCAGAAGCCAACTCCGGGGCCCTGAGTCCTTTGACTACGAGCAGTACTTC.

This chain uses TRBV7-9 with TRBJ2-1, with 8 bases aligning to TRBD2. The CDR3 covers 18 residues. V shed 2 bases, J shed 6 bases, and the junction held 15 bases outside the gene matches. Per germline, CDR1 SEHNR and CDR2 FQNEAQ (reference sequence). CDR3 amino acids: CASSLNWGGRPYGNEQFF. The CDR3, as DNA: TGTGCCAGCAGCTTAAACTGGGGCGGGAGGCCGTATGGCAATGAGCAGTTCTTC.

There are a few counts of this clone. This sequence joins TRBV30 and TRBJ2-5, with 9 bases lining up with TRBD2. CDR1 is GTSNPN, CDR2 SVGIG, per germline (reference sequence). This CDR3 region has 16 residues. The V gene end was trimmed by 1 base and the J gene end by 5 bases; junction bases not matched to a gene: 11. The chain's CDR3 is CAWSGRLAVLGETQYF. The CDR3 bases are TGTGCCTGGAGTGGGAGACTAGCGGTTTTAGGGGAGACCCAGTACTTC.

This chain joins TRBV7-9 and TRBJ2-1; the D is unclear. In germline, CDR1 is SEHNR, CDR2 FQNEAQ (reference sequence). CDR3 size: 14 residues. The V and J ends lost 0 bases and 0 bases respectively, with 3 bases between them. The CDR3 region has the DNA TGTGCCAGCAGCTTAGCGAGCTCCTACAATGAGCAGTTCTTC. It is translated as CASSLASSYNEQFF.

J is TRBJ2-2 and V is TRBV11-1; D uncertain. This CDR3 is 13 amino acids long. Trimming stripped 3 bases from V and 2 bases from J, with 4 bases between. Germline V gene sequence: CDR1 SGHAT, CDR2 FQDESV (reference sequence). The CDR3 region has the DNA TGTGCCAGCAGCTTTCGCAACACCGGGGAGCTGTTTTTT. It translates to CASSFRNTGELFF.

This clone was seen a handful of times. The chain combines TRBV6-5 with TRBJ2-7; tentative D call: TRBD2 (6 bases). CDR3 length: 13 amino acids. Between the trimmed V and J ends, which lost 7 bases and 2 bases, there was a span of 12 bases. The germline V gene encodes CDR1 MNHEY and CDR2 SVGAGI. The CDR3 DNA sequence: TGTGCCAGCACTAGGACTAACGCCTACGAGCAGTACTTC. This codes for CASTRTNAYEQYF.

J is TRBJ2-4 and V is TRBV23-1; D call uncertain. TRBV23-1 belongs to the ORF category, with a function that is uncertain. The V end was cut by 6 bases, the J end by 4 bases, with 10 bases between. The length of the CDR3 is 13 residues. The CDR3 DNA is TGCGCCAGCAGCCCTACCGGGAAAAACATTCAGTACTTC. Amino acids: CASSPTGKNIQYF.

The V gene is TRBV5-1, the J gene TRBJ2-2, with a possible D match to TRBD2 (6 bases). V lost 4 bases, J lost 1 base, and 8 bases lay in between. The V gene's germline CDR1 is SGHRS and CDR2 YFSETQ. CDR3 size: 14 residues. CDR3 loop: CASSHGGNTGELFF. The CDR3 nucleotides read TGCGCCAGCAGCCACGGGGGGAACACCGGGGAGCTGTTTTTT.

On this clone: A read error may produce the germline difference seen at one junction end. The chain recombines TRBV5-1 with TRBJ2-6; weak D call: TRBD1 (7 bases). Per germline, CDR1 SGHRS and CDR2 YFSETQ. The CDR3 spans 16 residues. The CDR3 nucleotides read TGTGCCAGCAGGGGGACTGTTAACTCTGGGGCCAACGTCCTGACTTTC. Amino acid sequence: CASRGTVNSGANVLTF.

The chain links TRBV6-5 to TRBJ2-7, with TRBD2 as a possible D gene (6 bases). The V gene lost 1 base and the J gene lost 3 bases, with 10 bases spanning the gap. The CDR3 is made up of 14 amino acids. The germline gives CDR1 MNHEY, CDR2 SVGAGI. The CDR3 region has the DNA TGTGCCAGCAGTTACTTGGGACTCTTCTACGAGCAGTACTTC. This sequence encodes CASSYLGLFYEQYF.

This sequence joins TRBV28 and TRBJ2-7; D may be TRBD2 (5 bases). Trimming cost V 2 bases and J 5 bases, with 10 bases left between them. This CDR3 contains 13 residues. Germline lookup yields CDR1 MDHEN and CDR2 SYDVKM. In DNA, the CDR3 is TGTGCCAGCAGTTTACTAGCTCGACACGAGCAGTACTTC. Its translation is CASSLLARHEQYF.